This record looks at one TCR beta chain sequence and its context. Its target is unknown. This specimen belongs to a study of post-analysis software for immune sequencing data. Study at large: As for disease course, relapsing-remitting, secondary progressive and progressive-relapsing multiple sclerosis were all included.

Study-wide results and caveats: TRBV segments more frequent in patients than in controls numbered roughly 5 and included TRBV5-6, TRBV5-1 and TRBV20-1. F measure clustering grouped samples strongly by preparation batch.

Every TCR beta cDNA library bore unique molecular identifiers. TCRdb re-called the PCR reads through MiXCR, storing one row per CDR3 protein. This table holds 650,000 to 850,000 distinct CDR3 sequences, roughly 46% found once. From germline, CDR1 is SGHRS and CDR2 YFSETQ. V was clipped by 2 bases and J by 0 bases, with 6 bases between them. This CDR3 contains 14 residues. The receptor was isolated from a girl aged 5 to 17 with multiple sclerosis. The sequencing sample was made of blood. V usage is TRBV5-1 and J usage is TRBJ1-3; D uncertain. The CDR3 loop is CASSLTISGNTIYF. The CDR3 coding sequence is TGCGCCAGCAGCTTAACAATCTCTGGAAACACCATATATTTT.